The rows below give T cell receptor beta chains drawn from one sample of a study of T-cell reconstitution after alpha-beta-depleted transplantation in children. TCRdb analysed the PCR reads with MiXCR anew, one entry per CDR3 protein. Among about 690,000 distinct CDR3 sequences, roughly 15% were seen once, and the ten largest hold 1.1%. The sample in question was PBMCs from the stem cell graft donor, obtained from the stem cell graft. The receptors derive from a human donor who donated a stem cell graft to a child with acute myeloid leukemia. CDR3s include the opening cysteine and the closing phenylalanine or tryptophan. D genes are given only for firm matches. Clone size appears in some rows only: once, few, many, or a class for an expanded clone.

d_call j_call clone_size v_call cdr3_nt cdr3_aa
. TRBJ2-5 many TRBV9 TGTGCCAGCAGCCCCAGTGAGGGGATGGAGACCCAGTACTTC CASSPSEGMETQYF
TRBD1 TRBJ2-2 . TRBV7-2 TGTGCCAGCAGCTATGGGACAGTAACCGGGGAGCTGTTTTTT CASSYGTVTGELFF
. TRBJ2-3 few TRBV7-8 TGTGCCAGCAGCTTCAGGGACGACAGGGACTTCGTAGATACGCAGTATTTT CASSFRDDRDFVDTQYF
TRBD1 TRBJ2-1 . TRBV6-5 TGTGCCAGCAGTTCCGGACAGGGACACTACAATGAGCAGTTCTTC CASSSGQGHYNEQFF
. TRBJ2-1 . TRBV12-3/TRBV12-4 TGTGCCAGCAGTCTCCCCCCAGGGGAGCAGTTCTTC CASSLPPGEQFF
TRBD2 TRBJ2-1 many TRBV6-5 TGTGCCAGCAGACCACTAGCGGACAATGAGCAGTTCTTC CASRPLADNEQFF
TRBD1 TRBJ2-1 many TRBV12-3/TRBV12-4 TGTGCCAGCAGTCCACCCTCAGGACAGGGGCTCTACAATGAGCAGTTCTTC CASSPPSGQGLYNEQFF
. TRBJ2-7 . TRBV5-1 TGCGCCAGCAGCTTGGCGGATGCCTACGAGCAGTACTTC CASSLADAYEQYF
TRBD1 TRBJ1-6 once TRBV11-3 TGTGCCAGCAGCTTAGATGGGTGGACAGGGCTCCACTTT CASSLDGWTGLHF
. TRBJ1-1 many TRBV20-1 TGCAGTACAGCATGGGGGGGAGAAATCCAAGCTTTCTTT CSTAWGGEIQAFF
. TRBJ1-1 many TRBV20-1 TGCAGTGCTTTCCTCCCTCCGGCGAACACTGAAGCTTTCTTT CSAFLPPANTEAFF
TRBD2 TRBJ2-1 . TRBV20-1 TGCAGTGCCACTAGCGGGGCCTCCTACAATGAGCAGTTCTTC CSATSGASYNEQFF
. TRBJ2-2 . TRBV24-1 TGTGCCACCAGTGATTTAGCGGGACACCGAACCGGGGAGCTGTTTTTT CATSDLAGHRTGELFF
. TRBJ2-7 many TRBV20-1 TGCAGTGCTAGAGATGGAACGGGCTACGAGCAGTACTTC CSARDGTGYEQYF
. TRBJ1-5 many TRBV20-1 TGCAGTGCTAGAGGCCCCTATAGCAATCAGCCCCAGCATTTT CSARGPYSNQPQHF
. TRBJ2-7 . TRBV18 TGTGCCAGCTCACCAGAGGGGTCCCACGAGCAGTACTTC CASSPEGSHEQYF
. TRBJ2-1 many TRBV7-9 TGTGCCAGCAGCTTAGAGTCGGCGAATGAGCAGTTCTTC CASSLESANEQFF
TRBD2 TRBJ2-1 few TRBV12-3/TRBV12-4 TGTGCCAGCAAACGGACTAGCGGGGGGGCCCAGAATGAGCAGTTCTTC CASKRTSGGAQNEQFF
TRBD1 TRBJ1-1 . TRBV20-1 TGCAGTGCCAGGACAGGTTGGGGGAACACTGAAGCTTTCTTT CSARTGWGNTEAFF
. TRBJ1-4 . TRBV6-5 TGTGCCAGCAGTTATGATGGGGCGGCAACTAATGAAAAACTGTTTTTT CASSYDGAATNEKLFF
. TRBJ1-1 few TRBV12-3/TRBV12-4 TGTGCCAGCAGCCCTGGACTGACGTATGAAGCTTTCTTT CASSPGLTYEAFF
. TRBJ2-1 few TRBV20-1 TGCAGTGCTAGAGATGGGGCCAGGGCCGATGAGCAGTTCTTC CSARDGARADEQFF
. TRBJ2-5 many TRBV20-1 TGCAGTGCTCCGGACTCCCTCGAGTCCCAGTACTTC CSAPDSLESQYF
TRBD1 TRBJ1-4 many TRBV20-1 TGCAGTGCTAGCCGTGGACAGGGAAGGGAAAAACTGTTTTTT CSASRGQGREKLFF
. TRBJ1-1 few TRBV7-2 TGTGCCAGCAGCTGGGACGGTACGAACACTGAAGCTTTCTTT CASSWDGTNTEAFF
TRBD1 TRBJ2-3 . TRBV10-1 TGCGCCAGCAGTGGGGGACAGGGGCAGGCAGATACGCAGTATTTT CASSGGQGQADTQYF
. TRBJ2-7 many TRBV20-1 TGCAGTGCTAGAGAAGCCAGGGGCTACGAGCAGTACTTC CSAREARGYEQYF
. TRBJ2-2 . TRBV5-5 TGTGCCAGCAGCCCCTACCCCGAGGGCCTAGGAACCGGGGAGCTGTTTTTT CASSPYPEGLGTGELFF
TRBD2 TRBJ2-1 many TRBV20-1 TGCAGTGCTAGCCTAATAGCGGGGGACTACAATGAGCAGTTCTTC CSASLIAGDYNEQFF
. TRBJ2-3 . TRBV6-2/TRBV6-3 TGTGCCAGCAGACGCGACCCTCTTCGGGAGTATTTT CASRRDPLREYF
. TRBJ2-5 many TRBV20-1 TGCAGTGCTCGTCGAAGGGGGGCAGTTGGTAGGCAAGAGACCCAGTACTTC CSARRRGAVGRQETQYF
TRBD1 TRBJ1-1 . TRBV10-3 TGTGCCATCAGATTGACCGGGACAGGGCCCACTGAAGCTTTCTTT CAIRLTGTGPTEAFF
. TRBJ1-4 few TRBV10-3 TGTGCCATCAGTGAGGCGGGGACTAATGAAAAACTGTTTTTT CAISEAGTNEKLFF
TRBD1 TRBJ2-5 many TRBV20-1 TGCAGTGCTAACCCTTCACAGGGGGAGCAAGAGACCCAGTACTTC CSANPSQGEQETQYF
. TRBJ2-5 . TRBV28 TGTGCCAGCAGTTCCCCCAGGGGCCAGTACTTC CASSSPRGQYF
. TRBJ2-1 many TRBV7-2 TGTGCCAGCAGCTTTCTCCGGAATGAGCAGTTCTTC CASSFLRNEQFF
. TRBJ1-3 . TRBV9 TGTGCCAGCAGCGTAGAGGTTGGGTACTCTGGAAACACCATATATTTT CASSVEVGYSGNTIYF
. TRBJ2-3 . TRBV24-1 TGTGCCACCAGTGATTCGAGAACAGATACGCAGTATTTT CATSDSRTDTQYF
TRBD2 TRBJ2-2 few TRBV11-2 TGTGCCAGCAGCTTAGACACTAGCGGGGGGCGGTCCGGGGAGCTGTTTTTT CASSLDTSGGRSGELFF
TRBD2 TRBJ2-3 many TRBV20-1 TGCAGTGCTAGAGATCGGCTCGGGGGGGCAACAGATACGCAGTATTTT CSARDRLGGATDTQYF
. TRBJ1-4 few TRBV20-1 TGCAGTGCTAGGTATCGGCTGGGTGAAAAACTGTTTTTT CSARYRLGEKLFF
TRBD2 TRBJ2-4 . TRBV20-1 TGCTGCGCTACCAGGACTAGCGGGGCTGGGGCCAAAAACATTCAGTACTTC CCATRTSGAGAKNIQYF
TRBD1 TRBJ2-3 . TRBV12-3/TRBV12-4 TGTGCCAGCAGCCGATACAGGGGGAGCACAGATACGCAGTATTTT CASSRYRGSTDTQYF
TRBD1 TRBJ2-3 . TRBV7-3 TGTGCCAGCAGCATGGACAGGAGCACAGATACGCAGTATTTT CASSMDRSTDTQYF
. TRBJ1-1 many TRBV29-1 TGCAGCGTTGTTTCCGGGACCACTGAAGCTTTCTTT CSVVSGTTEAFF
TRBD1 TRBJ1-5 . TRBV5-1 TGCGCCAGCAGCTTGGGACTACAGGGGGAAAACAATCAGCCCCAGCATTTT CASSLGLQGENNQPQHF